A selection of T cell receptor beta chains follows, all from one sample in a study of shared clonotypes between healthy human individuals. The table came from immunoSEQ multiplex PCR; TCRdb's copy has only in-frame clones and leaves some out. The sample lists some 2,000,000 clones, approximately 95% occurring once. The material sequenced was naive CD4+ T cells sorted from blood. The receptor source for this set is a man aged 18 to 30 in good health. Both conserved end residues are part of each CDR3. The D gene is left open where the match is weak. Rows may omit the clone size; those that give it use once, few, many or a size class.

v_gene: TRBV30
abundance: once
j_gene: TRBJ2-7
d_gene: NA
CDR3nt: TGTGCCTGGAGTGTAAAGACAGCGAGCTCCTACGAGCAGTACTTC
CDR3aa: CAWSVKTASSYEQYF

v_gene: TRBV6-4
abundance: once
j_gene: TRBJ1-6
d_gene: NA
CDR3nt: TGTGCCAGCAGTGACGGGGATTCACCCCTCCACTTT
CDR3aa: CASSDGDSPLHF

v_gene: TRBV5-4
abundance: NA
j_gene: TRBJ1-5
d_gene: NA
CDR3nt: TGTGCCAGCTCGGCGGGAAATAGCAATCAGCCCCAGCATTTT
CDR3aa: CASSAGNSNQPQHF

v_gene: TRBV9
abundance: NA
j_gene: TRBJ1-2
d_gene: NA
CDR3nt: TGTGCCAGCAGCGCCGGGGGTTATGGCTACACCTTC
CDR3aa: CASSAGGYGYTF

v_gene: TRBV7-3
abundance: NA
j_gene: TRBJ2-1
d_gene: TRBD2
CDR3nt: TGTGCCAGCAGCGCATCCGGGACTAGTTTTGATGAGCAGTTCTTC
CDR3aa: CASSASGTSFDEQFF

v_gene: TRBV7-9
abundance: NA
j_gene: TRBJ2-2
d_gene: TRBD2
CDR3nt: TGTGCCAGCAGCACAAAATGGAGACTAGCGGGACCCGGGGAGCTGTTTTTT
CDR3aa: CASSTKWRLAGPGELFF

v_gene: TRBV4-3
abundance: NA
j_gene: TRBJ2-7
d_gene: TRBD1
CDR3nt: TGCGCCAGCAGCCTTGGGACAGGGGGCTTTTACGAGCAGTACTTC
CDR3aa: CASSLGTGGFYEQYF

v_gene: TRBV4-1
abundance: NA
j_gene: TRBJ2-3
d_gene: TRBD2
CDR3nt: TGCGCCAGCAGCCAAGAGGTAGCGGGGGGCACAGATACGCAGTATTTT
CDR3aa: CASSQEVAGGTDTQYF

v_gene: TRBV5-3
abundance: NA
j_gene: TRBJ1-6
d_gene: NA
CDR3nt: TGTGCCAGAAGCCCCAGTGCAGAACGGGGTCGTTCACCCCTCCACTTT
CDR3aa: CARSPSAERGRSPLHF

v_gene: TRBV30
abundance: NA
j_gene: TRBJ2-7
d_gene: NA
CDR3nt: TGTGCCTGGAGTCCTAGCGACTACGAGCAGTACTTC
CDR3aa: CAWSPSDYEQYF

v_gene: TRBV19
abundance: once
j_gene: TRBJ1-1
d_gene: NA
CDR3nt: TGTGCCAGTAGTATTTACGGGGGGAACACTGAAGCTTTCTTT
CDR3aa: CASSIYGGNTEAFF

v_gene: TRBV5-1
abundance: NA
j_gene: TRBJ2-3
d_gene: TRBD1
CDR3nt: TGCGCCAGCAGCCTAGGACAGGTCACAGATACGCAGTATTTT
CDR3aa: CASSLGQVTDTQYF

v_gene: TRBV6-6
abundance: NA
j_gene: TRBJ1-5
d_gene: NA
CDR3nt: TGTGCCAGCGGTGCCCCCAATCAGCCCCAGCATTTT
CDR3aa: CASGAPNQPQHF

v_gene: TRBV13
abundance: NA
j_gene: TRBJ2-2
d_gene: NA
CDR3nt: TGTGCCAGCAGCTTGCGGACAGATACCGGGGAGCTGTTTTTT
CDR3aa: CASSLRTDTGELFF

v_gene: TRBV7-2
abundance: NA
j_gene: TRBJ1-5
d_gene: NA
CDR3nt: TGTGCCAGCAGCTTAGGGGGGATGGGGAATCAGCCCCAGCATTTT
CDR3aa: CASSLGGMGNQPQHF

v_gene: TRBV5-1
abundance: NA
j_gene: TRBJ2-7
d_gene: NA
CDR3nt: TGCGCCAGCAGCTTGGCAGGCGGCACCTACGAGCAGTACTTC
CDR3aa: CASSLAGGTYEQYF

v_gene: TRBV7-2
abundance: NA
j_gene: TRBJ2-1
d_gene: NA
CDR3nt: TGTGCCAGCAGCTTAGGGGGAGGCGATGAGCAGTTCTTC
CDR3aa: CASSLGGGDEQFF

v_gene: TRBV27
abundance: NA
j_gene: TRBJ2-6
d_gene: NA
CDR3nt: TGTGCCAGCCGCTACACGGGACACCCTACTTCTGGGGCCAACGTCCTGACTTTC
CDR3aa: CASRYTGHPTSGANVLTF

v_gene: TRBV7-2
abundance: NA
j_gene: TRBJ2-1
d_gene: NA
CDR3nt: TGTGCCAGCAGCGATAGCGGACCAACCTACAATGAGCAGTTCTTC
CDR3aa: CASSDSGPTYNEQFF

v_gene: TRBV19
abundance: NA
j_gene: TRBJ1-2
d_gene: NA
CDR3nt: TGTGCCAGTAGTCGACTTATCCGGGACGGAGGCTATGGCTACACCTTC
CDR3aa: CASSRLIRDGGYGYTF

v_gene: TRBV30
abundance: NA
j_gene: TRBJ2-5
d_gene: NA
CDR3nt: TGTGCCTGGCGACAGGGACGGGGGGAGACCCAGTACTTC
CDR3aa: CAWRQGRGETQYF

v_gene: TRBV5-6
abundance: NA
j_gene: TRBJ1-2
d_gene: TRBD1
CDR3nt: TGTGCCAGCAGTGACAGGGTAGGGTTTGGCTACACCTTC
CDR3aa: CASSDRVGFGYTF

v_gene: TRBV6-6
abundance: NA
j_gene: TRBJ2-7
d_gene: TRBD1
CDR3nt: TGTGCCAGCAGGGGACAGGGAGTATACGAGCAGTACTTC
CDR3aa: CASRGQGVYEQYF

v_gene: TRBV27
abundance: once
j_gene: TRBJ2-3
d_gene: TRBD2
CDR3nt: TGTGCCAGCAGGGATCTGGGACTAGCGGGGGGCACAGATACGCAGTATTTT
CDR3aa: CASRDLGLAGGTDTQYF

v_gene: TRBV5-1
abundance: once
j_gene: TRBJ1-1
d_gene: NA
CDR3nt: TGCGCCAGCAGCGGGGAGGGCAGGGGCACTGAAGCTTTCTTT
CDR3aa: CASSGEGRGTEAFF

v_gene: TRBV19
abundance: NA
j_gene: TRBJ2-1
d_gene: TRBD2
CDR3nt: TGTGCCAGTAGTCCCCCGCCCCCTAGCGGGAGGGCCATTGAGCAGTTCTTC
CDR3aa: CASSPPPPSGRAIEQFF

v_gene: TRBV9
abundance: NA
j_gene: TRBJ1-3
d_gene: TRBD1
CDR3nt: TGTGCCAGCAGCGCATTTGACAGGGGGACTGGAAACACCATATATTTT
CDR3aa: CASSAFDRGTGNTIYF

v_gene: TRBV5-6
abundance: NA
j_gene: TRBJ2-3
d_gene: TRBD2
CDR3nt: TGTGCCAGCAGCTTGAGACTAGCGGTTAGCACAGATACGCAGTATTTT
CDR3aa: CASSLRLAVSTDTQYF

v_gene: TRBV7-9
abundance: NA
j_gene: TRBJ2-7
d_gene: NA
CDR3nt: TGTGCCAGCAGCGAAAAAGCAGTTTTTCCCTACGAGCAGTACTTC
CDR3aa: CASSEKAVFPYEQYF

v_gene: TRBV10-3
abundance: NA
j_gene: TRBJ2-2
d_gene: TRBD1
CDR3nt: TGTGCCATGACCGAGGGACAGGCGAACACCGGGGAGCTGTTTTTT
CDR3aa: CAMTEGQANTGELFF

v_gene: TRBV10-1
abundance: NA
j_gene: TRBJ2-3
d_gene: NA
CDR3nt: TGCGCCAGCAGTTCCGGGGGGCGAGTGGACACAGATACGCAGTATTTT
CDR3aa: CASSSGGRVDTDTQYF

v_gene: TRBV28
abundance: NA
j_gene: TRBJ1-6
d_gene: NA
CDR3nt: TGTGCCAGCAGTTTGGTGGGTTATAATTCACCCCTCCACTTT
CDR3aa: CASSLVGYNSPLHF

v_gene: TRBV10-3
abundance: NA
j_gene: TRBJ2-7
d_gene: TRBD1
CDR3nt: TGTGCCATCTCCTGGGACAGGTCCTACGAGCAGTACTTC
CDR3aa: CAISWDRSYEQYF

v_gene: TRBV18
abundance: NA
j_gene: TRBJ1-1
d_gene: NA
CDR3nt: TGTGCCAGCTCACCAACGGGGGGAGGACCGATCACTGAAGCTTTCTTT
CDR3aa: CASSPTGGGPITEAFF

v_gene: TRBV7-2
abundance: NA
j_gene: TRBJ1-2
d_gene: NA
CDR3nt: TGTGCCAGCAGCTTAGAGGCCGGCTATGGCTACACCTTC
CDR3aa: CASSLEAGYGYTF

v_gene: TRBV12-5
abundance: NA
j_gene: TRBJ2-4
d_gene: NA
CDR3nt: TGTGCTAGTGGCAAAGGGGGGGATTTAGCCAAAAACATTCAGTACTTC
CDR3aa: CASGKGGDLAKNIQYF